This TCR beta chain was sequenced in a study of untreated major depressive disorder. Assay: immunoSEQ multiplex PCR; the TCRdb copy retains only in-frame clones and omits some. The sample records tens of thousands of clones, roughly nine tenths being singletons. V shed 3 bases and J shed 8 bases, with 16 bases lying between them. The CDR3 totals 14 residues. Per the germline V gene, CDR1 is KGHSH and CDR2 is LQKENI. The donors were all European-descended. Sample: CD4+ T cells from PBMCs. The source of this sequence is a middle-aged woman in good health. The genes are TRBV18 and TRBJ1-1; a weak D match, TRBD1 (6 bases). CDR3 in DNA: TGTGCCAGCTCACCGGGGGGCCCTATGGTGGAAGCTTTCTTT. This translates into CASSPGGPMVEAFF.